The 6 T cell receptor beta chains presented below share a single source sample, sequenced in a study of cytomegalovirus exposure and HLA in healthy donors. It was with 60 Vbeta and 13 Jbeta primers that the PCR ran. The repertoire was sequenced with immunoSEQ multiplex PCR; TCRdb's copy has only in-frame clones and lacks some. The data contain under 150,000 clones, roughly 62% of them singletons. The sample was PBMCs. These receptors originate from a man aged 60 to 69 in good health and CMV-seronegative.

This clone was seen more than once but under ten times. This chain links TRBV5-8 with TRBJ1-1, with 8 bases that match TRBD1. V gave up 7 bases and J gave up 5 bases; unmatched junction bases: 19. There are 17 residues in the CDR3. Germline CDR1 SGHTS, CDR2 YDEGEE. CDR3 loop: CASGRGERTGIGTEAFF. The CDR3 coding sequence is TGTGCCAGCGGTCGGGGGGAGAGGACAGGGATAGGTACTGAAGCTTTCTTT.

This clone showed up just a few times. The chain has TRBV14 and TRBJ2-5, with 8 nucleotides matching TRBD2. This CDR3 is 16 amino acids long. The V and J ends lost 4 bases and 4 bases, in that order; junction bases with no gene match: 11. Germline-derived CDR1 and CDR2 are SGHDN and FVKESK. The CDR3 loop is CASSPKAGGASETQYF. The CDR3 DNA sequence: TGTGCCAGCAGCCCGAAGGCGGGGGGCGCTTCAGAGACCCAGTACTTC. The whole variable domain, filled in from reference TRBV14 and TRBJ2-5, reads EAGVTQFPSHSVIEKGQTVTLRCDPISGHDNLYWYRRVMGKEIKFLLHFVKESKQDESGMPNNRFLAERTGGTYSTLKVQPAELEDSGVYFCASSPKAGGASETQYFGPGTRLLVL.

This rearrangement joins TRBV7-8 to TRBJ1-1; 8 bases are shared with TRBD1. The J segment lost 7 bases and the V segment lost 5 bases, leaving 6 bases of the junction unmatched. Germline V gene sequence: CDR1 SGHVS, CDR2 FQNEAQ. The CDR3 length is 13 residues. The CDR3 bases are TGTGCCAGCAGCACAACAGGGGGGGATGAAGCTTTCTTT. Its translation: CASSTTGGDEAFF.

The CDR3 is CASSSVGVNEQYF. The CDR3, as DNA: TGTGCCAGCAGTTCGGTCGGGGTAAACGAGCAGTACTTC. The genes are TRBV5-4 and TRBJ2-7, with D possibly being TRBD2 (5 bases). This CDR3 has 13 residues. Germline assignment: CDR1 SGHNT and CDR2 YYREEE (reference sequence). V was clipped by 5 bases and J by 5 bases, with 14 bases between them. Full variable domain (remainder filled in from reference TRBV5-4 and TRBJ2-7): ETGVTQSPTHLIKTRGQQVTLRCSSQSGHNTVSWYQQALGQGPQFIFQYYREEENGRGNFPPRFSGLQFPNYSSELNVNALELDDSALYLCASSSVGVNEQYFGPGTRLTVT.

The CDR3: CASSPQEDRASGGYTF. CDR3 nucleotides: TGTGCCAGCAGCCCACAAGAGGACAGGGCCTCGGGTGGCTACACCTTC. The chain links TRBV27 to TRBJ1-2; 8 bases map to TRBD1. The germline gives CDR1 MNHEY, CDR2 SMNVEV (reference sequence). The CDR3 length is 16 residues. V gave up 6 bases and J gave up 7 bases; unmatched junction bases: 16.

The rearrangement joins TRBV28 to TRBJ1-5; 8 nucleotides agree with TRBD1. There are 18 residues in the CDR3. Germline CDR1 reads MDHEN; CDR2 reads SYDVKM. With V trimmed by 1 base and J by 2 bases, 10 bases remained unmatched. Here the CDR3 DNA reads TGTGCCAGCAGTTTATTAACAGGGGGGCTTATGGGCAATCAGCCCCAGCATTTT. This translates into CASSLLTGGLMGNQPQHF.